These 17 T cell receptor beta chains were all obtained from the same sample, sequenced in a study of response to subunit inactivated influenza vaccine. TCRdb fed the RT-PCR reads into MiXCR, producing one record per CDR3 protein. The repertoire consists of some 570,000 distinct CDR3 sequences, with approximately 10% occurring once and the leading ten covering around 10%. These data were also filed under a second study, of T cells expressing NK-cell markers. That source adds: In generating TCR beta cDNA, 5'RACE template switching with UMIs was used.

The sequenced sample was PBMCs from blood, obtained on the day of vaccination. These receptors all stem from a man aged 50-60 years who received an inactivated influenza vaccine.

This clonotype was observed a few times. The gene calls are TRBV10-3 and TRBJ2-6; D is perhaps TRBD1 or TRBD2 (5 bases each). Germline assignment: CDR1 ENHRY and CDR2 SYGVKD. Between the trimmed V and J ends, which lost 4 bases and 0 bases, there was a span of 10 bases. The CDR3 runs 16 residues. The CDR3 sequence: CAISAGDHSGANVLTF. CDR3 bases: TGTGCCATCAGTGCCGGGGACCACTCTGGGGCCAACGTCCTGACTTTC.

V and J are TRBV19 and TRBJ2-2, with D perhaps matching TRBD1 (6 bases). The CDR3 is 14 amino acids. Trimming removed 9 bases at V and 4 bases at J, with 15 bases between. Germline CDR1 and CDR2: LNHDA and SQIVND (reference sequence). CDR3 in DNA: TGTGCCAGCGATGGACAGTACGGCACCGGGGAGCTGTTTTTT. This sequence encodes CASDGQYGTGELFF. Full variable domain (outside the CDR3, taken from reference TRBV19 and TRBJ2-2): DGGITQSPKYLFRKEGQNVTLSCEQNLNHDAMYWYRQDPGQGLRLIYYSQIVNDFQKGDIAEGYSVSREKKESFPLTVTSAQKNPTAFYLCASDGQYGTGELFFGEGSRLTVL.

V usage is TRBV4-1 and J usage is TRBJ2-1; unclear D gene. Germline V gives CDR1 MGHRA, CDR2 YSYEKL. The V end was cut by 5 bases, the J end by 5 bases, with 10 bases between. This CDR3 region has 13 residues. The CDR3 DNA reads TGCGCCAGCAGCTACTTCATGGACAATGAGCAGTTCTTC. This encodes CASSYFMDNEQFF.

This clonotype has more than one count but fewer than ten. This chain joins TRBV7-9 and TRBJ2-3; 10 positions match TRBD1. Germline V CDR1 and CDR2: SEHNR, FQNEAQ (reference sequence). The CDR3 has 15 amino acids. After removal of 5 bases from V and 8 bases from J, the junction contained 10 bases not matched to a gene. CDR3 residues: CASSTLGGQGLTQYF. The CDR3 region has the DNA TGTGCCAGCAGCACACTCGGGGGACAGGGGCTTACGCAGTATTTT.

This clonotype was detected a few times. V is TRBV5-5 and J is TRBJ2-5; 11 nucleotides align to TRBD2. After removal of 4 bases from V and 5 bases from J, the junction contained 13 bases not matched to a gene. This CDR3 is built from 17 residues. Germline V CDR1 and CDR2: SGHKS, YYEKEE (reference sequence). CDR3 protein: CASSQQGLLAGGETQYF. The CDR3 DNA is TGTGCCAGCAGCCAACAAGGGCTTCTAGCGGGAGGCGAGACCCAGTACTTC.

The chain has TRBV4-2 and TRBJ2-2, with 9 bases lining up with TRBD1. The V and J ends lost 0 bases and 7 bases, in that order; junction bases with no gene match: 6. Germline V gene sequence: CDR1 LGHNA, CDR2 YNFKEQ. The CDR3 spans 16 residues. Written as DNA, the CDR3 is TGTGCCAGCAGCCAAGACGGACAGGGGAGCGTCGGGGAGCTGTTTTTT. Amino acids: CASSQDGQGSVGELFF.

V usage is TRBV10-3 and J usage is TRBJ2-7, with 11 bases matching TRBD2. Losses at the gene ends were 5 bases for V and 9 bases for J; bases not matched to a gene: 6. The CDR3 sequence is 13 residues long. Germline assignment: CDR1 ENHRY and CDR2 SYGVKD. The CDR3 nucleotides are TGTGCCATCAGTTTAGCGGGGGGGCCCGGGCAGTACTTC. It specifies CAISLAGGPGQYF.

The DNA for the CDR3 is TGTGCCAGCAGCTTGGGTTCGTCGCCCACCGGGGAGCTGTTTTTT. Translation gives CASSLGSSPTGELFF. J is TRBJ2-2 and V is TRBV5-5; D is undetermined. V lost 0 bases, J lost 4 bases, and 10 bases lay in between. There are 15 residues in the CDR3. Per germline, CDR1 SGHKS and CDR2 YYEKEE (reference sequence).

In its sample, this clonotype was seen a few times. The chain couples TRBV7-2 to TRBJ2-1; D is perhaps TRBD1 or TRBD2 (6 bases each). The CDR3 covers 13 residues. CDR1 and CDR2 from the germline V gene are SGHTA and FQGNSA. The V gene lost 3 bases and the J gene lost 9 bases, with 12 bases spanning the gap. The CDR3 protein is CASSLEGGFEQFF. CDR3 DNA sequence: TGTGCCAGCAGCTTGGAGGGGGGTTTTGAGCAGTTCTTC. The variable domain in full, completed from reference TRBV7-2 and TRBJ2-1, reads GAGVSQSPSNKVTEKGKDVELRCDPISGHTALYWYRQSLGQGLEFLIYFQGNSAPDKSGLPSDRFSAERTGGSVSTLTIQRTQQEDSAVYLCASSLEGGFEQFFGPGTRLTVL.

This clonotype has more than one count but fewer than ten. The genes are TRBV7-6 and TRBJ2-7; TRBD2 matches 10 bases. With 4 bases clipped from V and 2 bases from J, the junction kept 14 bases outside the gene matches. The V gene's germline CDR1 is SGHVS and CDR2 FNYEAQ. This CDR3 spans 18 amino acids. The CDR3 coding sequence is TGTGCCAGCAGCTCGCGACAGGGGTCTAGCGGGAGCGCCTACGAGCAGTACTTC. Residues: CASSSRQGSSGSAYEQYF.

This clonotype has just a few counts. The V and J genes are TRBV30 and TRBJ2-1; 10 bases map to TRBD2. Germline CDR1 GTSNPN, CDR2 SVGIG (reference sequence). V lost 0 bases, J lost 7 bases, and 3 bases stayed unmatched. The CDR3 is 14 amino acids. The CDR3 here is CAWSVSSGSNEQFF. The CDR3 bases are TGTGCCTGGAGTGTGTCTAGCGGGAGTAATGAGCAGTTCTTC.

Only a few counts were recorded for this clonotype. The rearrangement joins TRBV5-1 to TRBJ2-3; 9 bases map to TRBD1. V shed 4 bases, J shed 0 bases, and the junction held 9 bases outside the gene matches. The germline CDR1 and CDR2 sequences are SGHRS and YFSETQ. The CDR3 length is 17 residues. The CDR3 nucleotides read TGCGCCAGCAGCGTCGGGACAGGGTCTGCTAGCACAGATACGCAGTATTTT. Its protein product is CASSVGTGSASTDTQYF.

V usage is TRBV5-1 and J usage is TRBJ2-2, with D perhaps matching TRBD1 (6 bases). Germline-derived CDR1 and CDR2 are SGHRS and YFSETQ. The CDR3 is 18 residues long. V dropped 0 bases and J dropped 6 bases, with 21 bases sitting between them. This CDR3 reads CASSLATRRQGLSGELFF. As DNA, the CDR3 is TGCGCCAGCAGCTTGGCCACTCGTAGGCAGGGGCTCTCCGGGGAGCTGTTTTTT.

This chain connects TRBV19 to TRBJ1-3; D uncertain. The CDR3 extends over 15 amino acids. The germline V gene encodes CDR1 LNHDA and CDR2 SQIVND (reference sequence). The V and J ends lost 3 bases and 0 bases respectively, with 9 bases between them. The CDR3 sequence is CASSMERVSGNTIYF. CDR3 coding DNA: TGTGCCAGTAGTATGGAGCGAGTCTCTGGAAACACCATATATTTT.

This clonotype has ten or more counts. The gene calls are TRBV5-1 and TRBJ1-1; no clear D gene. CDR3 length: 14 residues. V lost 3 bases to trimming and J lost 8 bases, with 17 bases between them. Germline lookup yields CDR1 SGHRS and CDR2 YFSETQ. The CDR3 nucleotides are TGCGCCAGCAGCTCCGATACCTCCGTGGGGGAAGCTTTCTTT. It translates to CASSSDTSVGEAFF.

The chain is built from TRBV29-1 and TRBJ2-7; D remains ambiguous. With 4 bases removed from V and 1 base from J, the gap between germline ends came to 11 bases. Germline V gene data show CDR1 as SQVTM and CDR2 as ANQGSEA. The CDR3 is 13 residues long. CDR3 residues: CSVVRPLSYEQYF. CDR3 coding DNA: TGCAGCGTTGTACGGCCCCTATCCTACGAGCAGTACTTC.

CDR3 coding DNA: TGTGCCAGCCAGTCCCCCTTGGGAGCTTTCTTT. This gives the protein CASQSPLGAFF. The V gene is TRBV12-3 or TRBV12-4, the J gene TRBJ1-1; D uncertain. Trimming pared 8 bases from V and 10 bases from J, leaving 14 bases between. The CDR3 sequence is 11 residues long.